A selection of T cell receptor beta chains follows, all from one sample in a study of T-cell memory formation after mild COVID-19. TCRdb analysed the 5' RACE reads with MiXCR anew, one entry per CDR3 protein. The table includes under 200,000 distinct CDR3 sequences, about an eighth detected once. The sample was PBMCs or a T cell subset sorted from them (not recorded which). The source is a man younger than 30 who had mild COVID-19 (a few samples of this study predate the infection). Cell type and time point are not known. Both conserved end residues are part of each CDR3. A D gene is named only where the DNA matches it firmly. Clone size is given for some rows only: seen once, a few or many times, or a class if the clone is expanded.

clone_size | j_call | v_call | d_call | cdr3_aa | cdr3_nt
few | TRBJ1-1 | TRBV4-3 | . | CASSQELAWEAFF | TGCGCCAGCAGCCAAGAGTTAGCCTGGGAAGCTTTCTTT
few | TRBJ2-2 | TRBV7-8 | . | CASSLDAGTNTGELFF | TGTGCCAGCAGCCTTGACGCAGGGACGAACACCGGGGAGCTGTTTTTT
. | TRBJ1-1 | TRBV6-2/TRBV6-3 | TRBD1 | CASRKQGGTEAFF | TGTGCCAGCAGGAAACAGGGGGGGACTGAAGCTTTCTTT
. | TRBJ2-3 | TRBV3-1 | TRBD2 | CASSRGLAGVADTQYF | TGTGCCAGCAGCCGAGGACTAGCGGGGGTTGCAGATACGCAGTATTTT
. | TRBJ2-5 | TRBV7-2 | TRBD1 | CASSLRQGAAVGETQYF | TGTGCCAGCAGCTTAAGACAGGGGGCAGCGGTGGGAGAGACCCAGTACTTC
many | TRBJ2-1 | TRBV7-6 | TRBD2 | CASSRRTSPQNEQFF | TGTGCCAGCAGCAGAAGGACTAGCCCGCAGAACGAGCAGTTCTTC
few | TRBJ2-7 | TRBV10-3 | . | CAIGYREAQREQYF | TGTGCCATCGGGTACAGGGAAGCGCAACGCGAGCAGTACTTC
once | TRBJ2-5 | TRBV12-3/TRBV12-4 | . | CASSLTETEETQYF | TGTGCCAGCAGCTTAACAGAGACTGAAGAGACCCAGTACTTC
many | TRBJ2-1 | TRBV5-1 | . | CASSFFRGDDEQFF | TGCGCCAGCAGCTTTTTCAGGGGGGACGATGAGCAGTTCTTC
few | TRBJ2-1 | TRBV29-1 | . | CSVENQGGQFF | TGCAGCGTTGAAAATCAGGGGGGGCAGTTCTTC
few | TRBJ2-2 | TRBV29-1 | . | CSVSPDTGELFF | TGCAGCGTCTCACCGGACACCGGGGAGCTGTTTTTT
. | TRBJ2-3 | TRBV6-2/TRBV6-3 | TRBD2 | CATGTSATDTQYF | TGTGCCACCGGGACTAGTGCCACAGATACGCAGTATTTT
few | TRBJ1-6 | TRBV25-1 | . | CASRRGTDSPLHF | TGTGCCAGCAGGCGAGGCACTGATTCACCCCTCCACTTT
few | TRBJ2-2 | TRBV6-5 | . | CASSYGQEAGELFF | TGTGCCAGCAGTTACGGACAAGAGGCCGGGGAGCTGTTTTTT
. | TRBJ2-2 | TRBV12-3/TRBV12-4 | . | CAGRPFLNTGELFF | TGTGCCGGCCGCCCCTTCTTGAACACCGGGGAGCTGTTTTTT
many | TRBJ1-6 | TRBV12-3/TRBV12-4 | . | CASRGSSYNSPLHF | TGTGCCAGCAGAGGTAGCTCCTATAATTCACCCCTCCACTTT
many | TRBJ2-3 | TRBV20-1 | TRBD2 | CSASGGKDTQYF | TGCAGTGCTAGCGGGGGGAAAGATACGCAGTATTTT
many | TRBJ2-3 | TRBV3-1 | . | CASREQYF | TGTGCCAGCAGGGAGCAGTATTTT
few | TRBJ2-7 | TRBV11-2 | . | CASSPGAPYRSAYEQYF | TGTGCCAGCAGCCCAGGGGCACCCTACAGGTCCGCCTACGAGCAGTACTTC
. | TRBJ1-2 | TRBV29-1 | . | CSVEVTPISGYTF | TGCAGCGTTGAGGTGACCCCTATTTCTGGTTACACCTTC
. | TRBJ2-2 | TRBV5-1 | . | CASSLGWSTGELFF | TGCGCCAGCAGCTTGGGCTGGAGCACCGGGGAGCTGTTTTTT
. | TRBJ2-4 | TRBV7-2 | TRBD2 | CASSYARGKGYF | TGTGCCAGCAGCTACGCGCGGGGGAAGGGGTACTTC
. | TRBJ2-7 | TRBV9 | . | CASSVGELGLYEQYF | TGTGCCAGCAGCGTAGGTGAGTTAGGTCTATACGAGCAGTACTTC
few | TRBJ1-2 | TRBV20-1 | . | CSATWTGGNGYTF | TGCAGTGCTACATGGACCGGGGGGAATGGCTACACCTTC
. | TRBJ2-3 | TRBV11-2 | TRBD2 | CASSLVAAGELPRTDTQYF | TGTGCCAGCAGCTTAGTAGCAGCGGGGGAACTCCCTCGCACAGATACGCAGTATTTT
. | TRBJ2-7 | TRBV6-5 | . | CASSQGPEQYF | TGTGCCAGCAGCCAGGGTCCCGAGCAGTACTTC
few | TRBJ2-4 | TRBV29-1 | . | CSVEDPPGAGGNIQYF | TGCAGCGTTGAAGATCCGCCGGGGGCTGGAGGAAACATTCAGTACTTC
. | TRBJ2-7 | TRBV6-2/TRBV6-3 | . | CASRGRLSSYEQYF | TGTGCCAGCCGCGGCCGACTGAGCTCCTACGAGCAGTACTTC
few | TRBJ1-1 | TRBV6-6 | TRBD1 | CASSTRDRGDTEAFF | TGTGCCAGCAGTACCCGGGACAGGGGGGACACTGAAGCTTTCTTT
. | TRBJ2-5 | TRBV27 | TRBD2 | CASRRNSGGETQYF | TGTGCCAGCCGCCGGAACTCGGGAGGGGAGACCCAGTACTTC
. | TRBJ2-7 | TRBV5-1 | TRBD1 | CASSLWGQATSYEQYF | TGCGCCAGCAGCTTGTGGGGACAGGCAACCTCCTACGAGCAGTACTTC
. | TRBJ2-3 | TRBV19 | TRBD1 | CASSMDRASTDTQYF | TGTGCCAGTAGTATGGACAGGGCGAGCACAGATACGCAGTATTTT
few | TRBJ2-3 | TRBV4-3 | TRBD1 | CASSQDRGKDTQYF | TGCGCCAGCAGCCAGGACAGGGGAAAAGATACGCAGTATTTT
. | TRBJ2-1 | TRBV11-2 | TRBD2 | CASASPERGLNEQFF | TGTGCCAGCGCTTCCCCCGAGCGGGGGCTTAATGAGCAGTTCTTC
. | TRBJ2-3 | TRBV5-1 | TRBD2 | CASSSRLAGGSTDTQYF | TGCGCCAGCAGCTCCCGACTAGCGGGGGGAAGCACAGATACGCAGTATTTT
. | TRBJ2-7 | TRBV6-5 | . | CASSYGPRVREQYF | TGTGCCAGCAGTTACGGACCCAGGGTTCGCGAGCAGTACTTC
. | TRBJ2-5 | TRBV5-1 | . | CASSTPGGTQYF | TGCGCCAGCAGCACGCCCGGAGGGACCCAGTACTTC
few | TRBJ1-6 | TRBV4-1 | TRBD1 | CASSPTGGGSPLHF | TGCGCCAGCAGTCCGACAGGGGGAGGTTCACCCCTCCACTTT
. | TRBJ2-3 | TRBV6-5 | TRBD2 | CASSIGLAGPTDTQYF | TGTGCCAGCAGCATTGGACTAGCGGGGCCCACAGATACGCAGTATTTT
. | TRBJ2-2 | TRBV11-2 | TRBD1 | CASSLTGGRDNTGELFF | TGTGCCAGCAGCTTAACAGGGGGCCGCGATAACACCGGGGAGCTGTTTTTT
. | TRBJ1-2 | TRBV7-2 | . | CASSSFLDWDYGYTF | TGTGCCAGCAGCTCCTTTCTGGATTGGGACTATGGCTACACCTTC
. | TRBJ1-6 | TRBV4-1 | TRBD1 | CASSRRGSSYNSPLHF | TGCGCCAGCAGCCGCAGGGGGAGCTCCTATAATTCACCCCTCCACTTT
few | TRBJ1-2 | TRBV7-2 | . | CASSLGLDGYTF | TGTGCCAGCAGCTTAGGCCTAGACGGCTACACCTTC
. | TRBJ1-1 | TRBV3-1 | . | CASSQASKTNTEAFF | TGTGCCAGCAGCCAAGCTTCGAAGACGAACACTGAAGCTTTCTTT
many | TRBJ1-1 | TRBV5-1 | . | CASSAPGGHEAFF | TGCGCCAGCAGCGCGCCGGGCGGGCATGAAGCTTTCTTT
few | TRBJ2-2 | TRBV5-1 | . | CASSLDPRGTGELFF | TGCGCCAGCAGCTTGGATCCGAGGGGCACCGGGGAGCTGTTTTTT
few | TRBJ1-4 | TRBV7-2 | . | CASSRGGSNEKLFF | TGTGCCAGCAGTAGAGGGGGTTCTAATGAAAAACTGTTTTTT
many | TRBJ1-3 | TRBV5-1 | . | CASSLNGDRSSGNTIYF | TGCGCCAGCAGCTTGAATGGGGATCGCAGCTCTGGAAACACCATATATTTT
. | TRBJ1-1 | TRBV7-2 | TRBD1 | CASSLQGVGTEAFF | TGTGCCAGCAGCTTACAGGGGGTGGGCACTGAAGCTTTCTTT
many | TRBJ2-5 | TRBV5-1 | TRBD2 | CASSLLTSGRETQYF | TGCGCCAGCAGCTTGCTTACTAGCGGGCGTGAGACCCAGTACTTC
few | TRBJ2-3 | TRBV30 | TRBD2 | CACSLAGADTQYF | TGTGCCTGTTCACTAGCGGGGGCGGATACGCAGTATTTT